One and the same sample provided the 19 T cell receptor beta chains below, sequenced in a study of T cells after yellow fever vaccination. TCRdb independently ran MiXCR on the 5' RACE reads; one entry per CDR3 protein. The repertoire holds about 220,000 distinct CDR3 sequences, with approximately 3.2% as singletons. Specimen: CD4+ T cells sorted from PBMCs, collected 10 days after the yellow fever booster vaccination. These receptors were taken from a young man who received the YFV17D yellow fever vaccine.

The V gene is TRBV5-1, the J gene TRBJ2-2, with TRBD1 matching 8 bases. V was clipped by 5 bases and J by 6 bases; unmatched bases: 12. Germline CDR1 is SGHRS and CDR2 is YFSETQ. The CDR3 is made up of 16 amino acids. DNA for the CDR3: TGCGCCAGCAGAACCCTTAAGACAGGGGAGGCCGGGGAGCTGTTTTTT. Amino acids: CASRTLKTGEAGELFF.

The chain joins TRBV6-5 to TRBJ2-7; 8 nucleotides align to TRBD1. V shed 6 bases and J 6 bases; nucleotides not matched to a gene: 10. The CDR3 covers 14 residues. Germline V gene lookup returns CDR1 MNHEY and CDR2 SVGAGI. DNA for the CDR3: TGTGCCAGCAGGCCCGAGGTCAGGGGGCCCGAGCAGTACGTC. This codes for CASRPEVRGPEQYV.

This clonotype was counted between two and nine times. The chain is built from TRBV5-5 and TRBJ2-7; D call uncertain. V was trimmed by 5 bases and J by 3 bases, leaving 12 bases between them. This CDR3 is 13 amino acids long. The germline gives CDR1 SGHKS, CDR2 YYEKEE (reference sequence). The DNA for the CDR3 is TGTGCCAGCAGTCGCGACGGGCACTACGAGCAGTACGTC. It specifies CASSRDGHYEQYV.

This chain links TRBV3-2 with TRBJ1-5; the table's D gene call, TRBD1, was not cross checked with the DNA. TRBV3-2 is a documented pseudogene. The CDR3 is 16 amino acids. The CDR3 spells CASSQGQVSTNQPQHF. The CDR3 bases are TGTGCCAGCAGCCAAGGACAGGTCAGCACAAATCAGCCCCAGCATTTT.

There are many counts of this clonotype. This chain joins TRBV4-3 and TRBJ1-5; the match to TRBD1 covers 7 bases. This CDR3 has 16 amino acids. Germline V gives CDR1 LGHNA, CDR2 YSLEER. V was clipped by 0 bases and J by 9 bases; unmatched bases: 11. Here the CDR3 reads CASSQDRQGHYGPQHF. The CDR3, as DNA: TGCGCCAGCAGCCAAGATAGACAGGGCCATTATGGGCCCCAGCATTTT.

V and J are TRBV12-3 or TRBV12-4 and TRBJ2-1, with TRBD2 matching over 14 bases. This CDR3 is 17 amino acids long. Unmatched junction bases numbered 8, after V lost 7 bases and J lost 3 bases. The CDR3 DNA reads TGTGCCAGCAACCGACTAGCGGGGGGGTCCAGCTACAATGAGCAGTTCTTC. This translates into CASNRLAGGSSYNEQFF.

This clonotype was recorded many times. The J gene is TRBJ1-2, the V gene TRBV7-9; no definite D call. The CDR3 contains 9 residues. CDR1 is SEHNR, CDR2 FQNEAQ, per germline (reference sequence). Deletions cut 10 bases from V and 6 bases from J, with 6 bases between. The CDR3 bases are TGTGCCATAGACGATGGCTACACCTTC. Amino acids: CAIDDGYTF. The whole variable domain, filled in from reference TRBV7-9 and TRBJ1-2, reads DTGVSQNPRHKITKRGQNVTFRCDPISEHNRLYWYRQTLGQGPEFLTYFQNEAQLEKSRLLSDRFSAERPKGSFSTLEIQRTEQGDSAMYLCAIDDGYTFGSGTRLTVV.

This clonotype has a count of ten or more. This sequence joins TRBV29-1 and TRBJ2-5; a possible D gene is TRBD1 (5 bases). Germline lookup yields CDR1 SQVTM and CDR2 ANQGSEA. The V end lost 4 bases, the J end lost 3 bases, and 12 bases lay between the germline ends. This CDR3 is 13 amino acids long. As DNA, the CDR3 is TGCAGCGTTGCCCCCCAGGGAAAAGAGACCCAGTACTTC. It codes for CSVAPQGKETQYF.

The chain is built from TRBV11-2 and TRBJ2-1; 8 nucleotides agree with TRBD1. CDR3 length: 14 amino acids. V gave up 5 bases and J gave up 6 bases; unmatched junction bases: 6. Looked up from germline, CDR1 is SGHAT and CDR2 is FQNNGV. For the CDR3, the DNA is TGTGCCAGCAGCCAGGACAGGGTCGGCAATGAGCAGTTCTTC. As protein: CASSQDRVGNEQFF.

V gene TRBV6-2 or TRBV6-3 combines with J gene TRBJ2-7, with 7 positions matching TRBD1. The germline V gene has CDR1 MNHEY and CDR2 SVGEGT. Losses at the gene ends were 2 bases for V and 2 bases for J; bases not matched to a gene: 6. CDR3 length equals 15 residues. Written as DNA, the CDR3 is TGTGCCAGCAGTTACGGGACGGGACAGCCCTACGAGCAGTACTTC. It encodes CASSYGTGQPYEQYF.

This clonotype has a count of ten or more. The rearrangement uses TRBV7-7 and TRBJ2-2; no clear D. The V end was cut by 4 bases, the J end by 5 bases, with 14 bases between. Germline V gene lookup returns CDR1 SSHAT and CDR2 FNYEAQ (reference sequence). The length of the CDR3 is 15 residues. This chain's CDR3 is CASSSSRSNTGELFF. The CDR3 DNA reads TGTGCCAGCAGCTCCTCTCGGAGCAATACCGGGGAGCTGTTTTTT.

This chain connects TRBV20-1 to TRBJ2-1, with TRBD2 identical over 11 bases. From germline, CDR1 is DFQATT and CDR2 SNEGSKA (reference sequence). The CDR3 loop spans 15 amino acids. V lost 5 bases to trimming and J lost 6 bases; unmatched junction nucleotides: 9. Here the CDR3 reads CSAPPVAGGRNEQFF. The CDR3 DNA sequence: TGCAGTGCTCCACCTGTAGCGGGGGGGCGCAATGAGCAGTTCTTC.

This clonotype was recorded many times. CDR3 residues: CATSRDHGQVNEQFF. The CDR3 DNA sequence: TGTGCCACCAGCAGAGATCATGGGCAGGTCAATGAGCAGTTCTTC. V is TRBV15 and J is TRBJ2-1; unclear D gene. The CDR3 spans 15 residues. Germline values: CDR1 LNHNV, CDR2 YYDKDF (reference sequence). The V gene lost 0 bases and the J gene lost 6 bases, with 12 bases spanning the gap.

This clonotype was counted between two and nine times. J is TRBJ2-5 and V is TRBV4-1, with D perhaps TRBD2 (6 bases). V was pared by 4 bases and J by 7 bases, with 19 bases between. Germline V lookup: CDR1 MGHRA, CDR2 YSYEKL. CDR3 length equals 15 residues. The CDR3 DNA follows: TGCGCCAGCAGCCCCGTCCGGGACTCCAAAAGGACCCAGTACTTC. Its translation is CASSPVRDSKRTQYF.

This clonotype was observed a handful of times. The V and J genes are TRBV5-4 and TRBJ1-4, with no clear D. The CDR3 covers 13 residues. With 5 bases removed from V and 7 bases from J, the gap between germline ends came to 12 bases. Germline loops: CDR1 SGHNT, CDR2 YYREEE (reference sequence). CDR3: CASRDGPLEKLFF. CDR3 nucleotide sequence: TGTGCCAGCAGGGACGGCCCCCTTGAAAAACTGTTTTTT.

This clonotype was picked up a small number of times. This rearrangement joins TRBV5-6 to TRBJ1-5, with a tentative D call TRBD1 (5 bases). CDR3 length: 13 amino acids. Trimming removed 2 bases from V and 8 bases from J, with 11 bases in between. From germline, CDR1 is SGHDT and CDR2 YYEEEE. For the CDR3, the DNA is TGTGCCAGCAGCTTAAGGCAGGGCGAGCCCCAGCATTTT. Its protein product is CASSLRQGEPQHF.

This chain links TRBV5-5 with TRBJ2-5, with D hard to call. Trimming shortened V by 4 bases and J by 9 bases, and 16 bases separated the two germline ends. Germline CDR1 SGHKS, CDR2 YYEKEE (reference sequence). The CDR3 is made up of 13 amino acids. CDR3 protein: CASSLPTDWAQYF. The DNA of the CDR3 is TGTGCCAGCAGCCTCCCGACTGACTGGGCCCAGTACTTC.

This clonotype was recorded a few times. The genes are TRBV5-1 and TRBJ2-7, with 7 bases lining up with TRBD1. V gave up 0 bases and J gave up 2 bases; unmatched junction bases: 2. The CDR3 contains 14 residues. The germline CDR1 and CDR2 sequences are SGHRS and YFSETQ. CDR3 residues: CASSLGTGAYEQYF. In DNA, the CDR3 is TGCGCCAGCAGCTTGGGCACAGGGGCCTACGAGCAGTACTTC.

This clonotype occurred a few times. The V gene is TRBV5-1, the J gene TRBJ1-4; TRBD1 aligns across 8 bases. CDR1 is SGHRS and CDR2 is YFSETQ in the germline V gene. V lost 4 bases and J lost 4; bases outside the gene matches: 3. CDR3 length: 14 residues. CDR3 amino acids: CASSVQGDNEKLFF. For the CDR3, the DNA is TGCGCCAGCAGCGTACAGGGGGATAATGAAAAACTGTTTTTT.